The rows below give T cell receptor beta chains drawn from one sample of a study of cytomegalovirus exposure and HLA in healthy donors. Produced via immunoSEQ multiplex PCR; TCRdb's table is partial and in-frame only. This table has roughly 180,000 clones, about 80% appearing once. The sample taken for sequencing was PBMCs. The receptors shown here come from a man aged 25 to 40 in good health and CMV-seronegative. CDR3s include the opening cysteine and the closing phenylalanine or tryptophan. The D gene is left open where the match is weak. Clone size is shown for a subset of rows, as once, few, many or a class of expanded clone.

j_call d_call v_call clone_size cdr3_length cdr3_aa cdr3_nt
TRBJ2-2 - TRBV5-1 once 14 CASSLLQLSGELFF TGCGCCAGCAGCTTATTACAGCTCAGCGGGGAGCTGTTTTTT
TRBJ1-1 - TRBV19 - 13 CAITDRLNTEAFF TGTGCCATAACGGACAGACTGAACACTGAAGCTTTCTTT
TRBJ1-2 - TRBV5-6 - 15 CASSPTGHPNYGYTF TGTGCCAGCAGCCCGACGGGACACCCTAACTATGGCTACACCTTC
TRBJ1-1 - TRBV7-9 - 14 CASSFGAAGAEAFF TGTGCCAGCAGCTTCGGCGCGGCGGGAGCTGAAGCTTTCTTT
TRBJ1-6 TRBD1 TRBV28 - 16 CASSLNGAGQNSPLHF TGTGCCAGCAGTTTAAACGGGGCGGGACAGAATTCACCCCTCCACTTT
TRBJ2-7 - TRBV7-9 - 11 CASSSFHEQYF TGTGCCAGCAGCTCCTTCCACGAGCAGTACTTC
TRBJ1-3 - TRBV5-6 once 14 CASSQDSLSNTIYF TGTGCCAGCAGCCAGGACAGTCTCTCGAACACCATATATTTT
TRBJ1-2 TRBD1 TRBV9 - 15 CASSVDGQGDYGYTF TGTGCCAGCAGCGTAGACGGACAGGGAGACTATGGCTACACCTTC
TRBJ1-2 TRBD1 TRBV5-1 - 15 CASSLDRGDLNGFTF TGCGCCAGCAGCCTTGACAGGGGAGATCTTAATGGCTTCACCTTC
TRBJ2-7 - TRBV21-1 many 13 CASSKRQGYEQYF TGTGCCAGCAGCAAGAGACAGGGCTACGAGCAGTACTTC
TRBJ2-3 - TRBV5-1 - 14 CASQWRVTTDTQYF TGCGCCAGCCAATGGAGGGTAACCACAGATACGCAGTATTTT
TRBJ1-6 - TRBV7-2 - 15 CASSPVTGFGSPLHF TGTGCCAGCAGCCCGGTAACAGGGTTTGGATCACCCCTCCACTTT
TRBJ2-3 TRBD2 TRBV4-2 - 14 CASEMREGTDTQYF TGTGCCAGTGAAATGCGGGAGGGCACAGATACGCAGTATTTT
TRBJ2-7 - TRBV5-8 few 12 CASSRLVYEQYF TGTGCCAGCAGCAGACTAGTGTACGAGCAGTACTTC
TRBJ2-7 TRBD1 TRBV6-5 - 15 CASSYGQGGPYEQYF TGTGCCAGCAGTTACGGACAGGGCGGTCCCTACGAGCAGTACTTC
TRBJ2-7 TRBD1 TRBV5-1 - 15 CASSLVQGPSYEQYF TGCGCCAGCAGCTTGGTACAGGGGCCTTCCTACGAGCAGTACTTC
TRBJ2-5 - TRBV5-6 - 12 CASSLDRETQYF TGTGCCAGCAGCTTGGACAGGGAGACCCAGTACTTC
TRBJ2-2 TRBD1 TRBV18 - 18 CASSRSGTGGANTGELFF TGTGCCAGCTCACGCTCCGGGACAGGGGGCGCGAACACCGGGGAGCTGTTTTTT
TRBJ1-2 - TRBV9 - 15 CASNNPRGPGYGYTF TGTGCCAGCAACAACCCCAGGGGACCGGGCTATGGCTACACCTTC
TRBJ2-5 - TRBV6-4 - 19 CASIHPDLGTLGSQETQYF TGTGCCAGCATTCACCCGGACCTCGGGACTTTGGGGTCCCAAGAGACCCAGTACTTC
TRBJ2-5 TRBD1 TRBV19 - 13 CASNGQGGETQYF TGTGCCAGTAATGGACAGGGTGGAGAGACCCAGTACTTC
TRBJ1-2 TRBD1 TRBV19 few 12 CASADRVDGYTF TGTGCCAGTGCTGACAGGGTCGACGGCTACACCTTC
TRBJ2-1 - TRBV29-1 - 13 CSAVWWANNEQFF TGCAGCGCCGTATGGTGGGCAAACAATGAGCAGTTCTTC
TRBJ2-4 - TRBV5-1 - 16 CASSSLEAGTKNIQYF TGCGCCAGCAGCTCCCTAGAGGCGGGGACCAAAAACATTCAGTACTTC
TRBJ2-7 TRBD2 TRBV27 - 15 CASSFVTSGTYEQYF TGTGCCAGCAGTTTCGTTACTAGCGGCACCTACGAGCAGTACTTC
TRBJ2-3 TRBD1 TRBV4-1 few 17 CASSLLPGQGILDTQYF TGCGCCAGCAGCTTACTACCGGGACAGGGTATCTTAGATACGCAGTATTTT
TRBJ1-2 - TRBV12-5 once 13 CASGTQTGYGYTF TGTGCTAGTGGTACCCAGACAGGATATGGCTACACCTTC
TRBJ1-1 - TRBV21-1 - 16 CASSYSTGLMNTEAFF TGTGCCAGCAGCTACTCGACAGGACTGATGAACACTGAAGCTTTCTTT
TRBJ2-3 - TRBV4-1 - 17 CASSQERLDSSTDTQYF TGCGCCAGCAGCCAAGAAAGGCTCGACAGCAGCACAGATACGCAGTATTTT
TRBJ1-4 - TRBV5-1 once 15 CASSFYSDTNEKLFF TGCGCCAGCAGCTTTTACAGTGATACTAATGAAAAACTGTTTTTT
TRBJ2-7 - TRBV30 - 14 CAWSVVRGGPGQYF TGTGCCTGGAGTGTAGTCAGAGGGGGACCGGGGCAGTACTTC
TRBJ2-1 - TRBV30 - 11 CAWSAGFEQFF TGTGCCTGGAGTGCAGGGTTTGAGCAGTTCTTC
TRBJ2-5 TRBD2 TRBV5-1 - 15 CASSPGLAGGETQYF TGCGCCAGCAGCCCGGGACTAGCGGGGGGAGAGACCCAGTACTTC
TRBJ2-7 TRBD2 TRBV6-5 few 13 CASSGGGSYEQYF TGTGCCAGCAGTGGCGGGGGATCCTACGAGCAGTACTTC
TRBJ1-2 - TRBV6-4 - 13 CASRARAGDGYTF TGTGCCAGCAGGGCCCGGGCAGGGGATGGCTACACCTTC
TRBJ1-5 - TRBV18 - 15 CASSPRPGPAEPQHF TGTGCCAGCTCACCACGGCCAGGGCCAGCAGAGCCCCAGCATTTT
TRBJ1-2 - TRBV28 - 13 CASSSAQGGGYTF TGTGCCAGCAGTTCCGCCCAGGGTGGCGGCTACACCTTC
TRBJ2-2 TRBD2 TRBV4-1 - 17 CASSQEGAGGYTGELLF TGCGCCAGCAGCCAAGAAGGTGCGGGGGGTTACACCGGGGAGCTGCTTTTT
TRBJ2-3 TRBD2 TRBV6-4 - 19 CASSALAGGHTTSTDTQYF TGTGCCAGCAGTGCTCTAGCGGGGGGCCACACTACTAGCACAGATACGCAGTATTTT
TRBJ1-3 TRBD1 TRBV4-1 - 15 CASSLKTGAGNTIYF TGCGCCAGCAGCCTTAAGACAGGGGCTGGAAACACCATATATTTT
TRBJ1-2 TRBD1 TRBV11-2 - 14 CASSFTQGADGYTF TGTGCCAGCAGCTTCACACAGGGGGCGGATGGCTACACCTTC
TRBJ2-1 - TRBV4-1 - 15 CASSLLASSYNEQFF TGCGCCAGCAGCCTGCTAGCGAGCTCCTACAATGAGCAGTTCTTC
TRBJ2-2 TRBD2 TRBV5-1 - 17 CASSLDQAGGNTGELFF TGCGCCAGCAGCTTGGATCAAGCGGGAGGGAACACCGGGGAGCTGTTTTTT
TRBJ2-5 TRBD2 TRBV7-2 few 17 CASSRGLAVPYQETQYF TGTGCCAGCAGCCGAGGACTAGCGGTCCCGTACCAAGAGACCCAGTACTTC
TRBJ1-2 TRBD1 TRBV2 few 14 CASRYGQGSYGYTF TGTGCCAGCAGGTATGGACAGGGCAGCTATGGCTACACCTTC
TRBJ1-1 TRBD1 TRBV10-3 - 15 CAISGQGIVNTEAFF TGTGCCATCAGCGGACAGGGGATAGTGAACACTGAAGCTTTCTTT
TRBJ2-7 - TRBV28 once 15 CASTTSALLSYEQYF TGTGCCAGCACCACCTCCGCCTTACTATCCTACGAGCAGTACTTC
TRBJ2-7 TRBD1 TRBV7-9 few 13 CASSSDRGYEQYF TGTGCCAGCAGCTCCGACAGGGGGTACGAGCAGTACTTC
TRBJ2-2 TRBD1 TRBV5-1 - 17 CASSYPGTGGDTGELFF TGCGCCAGCAGCTACCCCGGGACAGGGGGCGACACCGGGGAGCTGTTTTTT